These 11 T cell receptor beta chains came from one sample sequenced in a study of CD8 T cells in ankylosing spondylitis. Each CDR3 protein is one row after TCRdb ran MiXCR on the 5' RACE reads. The data contain 100,000 to 150,000 distinct CDR3 sequences, approximately 10% of them singletons. Sequencing input: blood, either unsorted or a sorted T cell fraction (not recorded which). These receptors came from a male donor with ankylosing spondylitis or in good health (not recorded which).

The gene calls are TRBV28 and TRBJ2-7; 12 bases align to TRBD2. V was clipped by 4 bases and J by 1 base; unmatched bases: 5. From germline, CDR1 is MDHEN and CDR2 SYDVKM. The CDR3 sequence is 16 residues long. The CDR3 here is CASSSEGLAGSYEQYF. The CDR3, as DNA: TGTGCCAGCAGTTCCGAGGGACTAGCGGGTTCCTACGAGCAGTACTTC.

This clonotype came up a few times. The chain carries TRBV15 and TRBJ2-1; D is ambiguous. The length of the CDR3 is 15 residues. The germline V gene has CDR1 LNHNV and CDR2 YYDKDF (reference sequence). Trimming took off 0 bases at V and 3 bases at J, with 9 bases between the two ends. The CDR3 here is CATSRDQDSYNEQFF. Here the CDR3 DNA reads TGTGCCACCAGCAGAGATCAGGATAGCTACAATGAGCAGTTCTTC.

This clonotype has a count of ten or more. The chain employs TRBV20-1 and TRBJ1-1; no reliable D call. V lost 1 base and J lost 6, with 12 bases in between. Germline V gene data show CDR1 as DFQATT and CDR2 as SNEGSKA (reference sequence). The CDR3 runs 13 residues. This chain's CDR3 is CSARGPSSSEAFF. In nucleotides, the CDR3 is TGCAGTGCTAGAGGACCCAGTAGCTCTGAAGCTTTCTTT.

This clonotype came up many times. The chain recombines TRBV20-1 with TRBJ1-1, with 8 bases fitting TRBD1. Trimming at V came to 3 bases and at J to 8 bases, leaving 5 bases not matched to a gene. This CDR3 has 12 amino acids. The germline V gene has CDR1 DFQATT and CDR2 SNEGSKA (reference sequence). CDR3 DNA: TGCAGTGCTAGGTACAGGGGGGTAGAAGCTTTCTTT. Its protein product is CSARYRGVEAFF.

Ten or more counts support this clonotype. The chain links TRBV5-1 to TRBJ2-5; D may correspond to TRBD1 or TRBD2 (5 bases each). V shed 1 base and J shed 3 bases, with 13 bases lying between them. This CDR3 contains 15 residues. The germline V gene encodes CDR1 SGHRS and CDR2 YFSETQ. CDR3 residues: CASSLTGTEEETQYF. The CDR3 nucleotides are TGCGCCAGCAGCTTGACCGGGACGGAGGAAGAGACCCAGTACTTC. The whole variable domain, filled in from reference TRBV5-1 and TRBJ2-5, reads KAGVTQTPRYLIKTRGQQVTLSCSPISGHRSVSWYQQTPGQGLQFLFEYFSETQRNKGNFPGRFSGRQFSNSRSEMNVSTLELGDSALYLCASSLTGTEEETQYFGPGTRLLVL.

The chain carries TRBV7-2 and TRBJ1-1, with a weak D call TRBD1 (5 bases). Germline V gives CDR1 SGHTA, CDR2 FQGNSA. This CDR3 has 15 amino acids. Trimming took 5 bases from V and 4 from J, leaving 17 bases between them. The CDR3 bases are TGTGCCAGCAGCCTACCCTCTGGGAGGGGCACTGAAGCTTTCTTT. Its protein is CASSLPSGRGTEAFF.

This clonotype was detected many times. The genes are TRBV20-1 and TRBJ1-1, with a possible D match to TRBD1 (5 bases). The CDR3 runs 11 residues. V was cut by 8 bases and J by 3 bases, with 10 bases left in between. In germline, CDR1 is DFQATT, CDR2 SNEGSKA (reference sequence). CDR3: CSPGKYTEAFF. The DNA of the CDR3 is TGCAGTCCAGGGAAGTACACTGAAGCTTTCTTT.

This clonotype was found many times. This sequence joins TRBV20-1 and TRBJ2-3; TRBD1 matches at 7 bases. This CDR3 has 15 residues. From germline, CDR1 is DFQATT and CDR2 SNEGSKA (reference sequence). The V and J ends lost 3 bases and 2 bases, in that order; junction bases with no gene match: 8. This CDR3 reads CSASPGQTHTDTQYF. In DNA form, the CDR3 reads TGCAGTGCTAGCCCGGGACAGACCCACACAGATACGCAGTATTTT.

This clonotype was observed many times. V and J are TRBV20-1 and TRBJ2-1; D call uncertain. The V and J ends lost 6 bases and 0 bases respectively, with 18 bases between them. This CDR3 is built from 16 residues. The germline gives CDR1 DFQATT, CDR2 SNEGSKA (reference sequence). The CDR3 protein is CSAAAFSYRSYNEQFF. For the CDR3, the DNA is TGCAGTGCAGCAGCCTTTAGTTACCGCTCCTACAATGAGCAGTTCTTC.

This clonotype was detected a few times. The chain recombines TRBV14 with TRBJ2-1; 10 bases are a match to TRBD1. The CDR3 has 19 residues. Unmatched junction bases numbered 15, after V lost 2 bases and J lost 5 bases. Germline V lookup: CDR1 SGHDN, CDR2 FVKESK. CDR3 amino acids: CASSQLPGQGPKLNNEQFF. CDR3 nucleotides: TGTGCCAGCAGCCAATTACCGGGACAGGGGCCGAAGTTAAACAATGAGCAGTTCTTC.

This chain links TRBV7-8 with TRBJ1-1, with a possible D match to TRBD1 (6 bases). Trimming shortened V by 5 bases and J by 5 bases, and 15 bases separated the two germline ends. CDR1 and CDR2 from the germline V gene are SGHVS and FQNEAQ. The CDR3 is made up of 14 amino acids. CDR3 sequence reads: CASSQRPQGTEAFF. The CDR3 nucleotides are TGTGCCAGCAGCCAAAGACCCCAGGGGACTGAAGCTTTCTTT.